This T cell receptor (beta chain) comes out of a study of a mutant IDH1 vaccine in newly diagnosed glioma. Study details: First vaccine doses came 4-6 weeks after radiotherapy alone, or with temozolomide cycles. The treated population exhibited a male proportion of about 60%, a female proportion of roughly 38%, and a mean age of 40.4 years. Most had both radiotherapy and temozolomide beforehand; others had only one.

CDR1 and CDR2 from the germline V gene are SGHTA and FQGNSA. The CDR3 contains 13 residues. The germline V and J ends were trimmed by 3 bases and 6 bases, with 9 bases remaining between them. Data came from immunoSEQ multiplex PCR; TCRdb stores just in-frame clones and leaves some out. The sample yields approximately 33,000 clones, roughly 70% seen once. For this clone: The target antigen is unknown.

The time point was: week 47, end of study. The investigators gave 300 ug of mutant IDH1 20-mer peptide in each vaccine dose, together with topical imiquimod. Eight vaccinations reached patients in weeks 1, 3, 5, 7, 11, 15, 19 and 23. This sample comprised PBMCs, obtained from a glioma patient whose treatment included an IDH1 peptide vaccine. The receptor was derived from a middle-aged man with glioma. This chain uses TRBV7-2 with TRBJ1-5; D not resolved. DNA for the CDR3: TGTGCCAGCAGCTTGGAGGGTAGTCAGCCCCAGCATTTT. The encoded protein is CASSLEGSQPQHF.